The next 16 T cell receptor beta chains were all read from a single sample in a study of blood T cell repertoires in COVID-19. Profiled with immunoSEQ multiplex PCR; TCRdb holds only in-frame clones, not every one. This sample has roughly 340,000 clones; about 88% occur once, and the top ten carry 6% to 8%. Sample: peripheral blood. The receptors come from a woman aged 70 to 79 with COVID-19, enrolled during active disease.

The chain combines TRBV10-3 with TRBJ1-5, with 7 bases matching TRBD1. Germline V gene sequence: CDR1 ENHRY, CDR2 SYGVKD. This CDR3 region has 13 residues. The junction had 4 bases not matched to a gene; V was cut back by 5 bases and J by 6 bases. This CDR3 reads CAISLQGVQPQHF. CDR3 nucleotides: TGTGCCATCAGTCTTCAGGGGGTTCAGCCCCAGCATTTT.

This chain connects TRBV7-2 to TRBJ1-5, with 9 positions matching TRBD1. Per the germline V gene, CDR1 is SGHTA and CDR2 is FQGNSA. V lost 1 base and J lost 2; bases outside the gene matches: 12. This CDR3 region has 19 residues. CDR3 nucleotides: TGTGCCAGCAGCTTAGGAGGGGACCGGGACAGGGTCGGCAATCAGCCCCAGCATTTT. Its protein product is CASSLGGDRDRVGNQPQHF.

The chain recombines TRBV7-9 with TRBJ1-2, with TRBD1 matching 7 bases. The J segment lost 6 bases and the V segment lost 5 bases, leaving 9 bases of the junction unmatched. Germline CDR1 reads SEHNR; CDR2 reads FQNEAQ (reference sequence). This CDR3 has 14 amino acids. CDR3 coding DNA: TGTGCCAGCAGCCCCAGCAGGGGGTATGATGGCTACACCTTC. Amino acid sequence: CASSPSRGYDGYTF.

This clone was observed a single time. The V call is TRBV19, the J call TRBJ2-7, with TRBD1 matching over 9 bases. The V segment lost 5 bases and the J segment 0 bases; nucleotides outside the gene matches: 5. Looked up from germline, CDR1 is LNHDA and CDR2 is SQIVND (reference sequence). The CDR3 spans 15 residues. CDR3 DNA: TGTGCCAGTAGTTTTCAGACAGGGGGCTCCTACGAGCAGTACTTC. Its translation is CASSFQTGGSYEQYF.

The chain has TRBV4-3 and TRBJ1-2; D perhaps matches TRBD1 (5 bases). CDR1 is LGHNA and CDR2 is YSLEER in the germline V gene. Trimming removed 0 bases from V and 4 bases from J, with 12 bases in between. The CDR3 has 15 residues. The CDR3, as DNA: TGCGCCAGCAGCCAAGATTATCAGGGTGTCTATGGCTACACCTTC. This translates into CASSQDYQGVYGYTF.

The chain couples TRBV24-1 to TRBJ2-1; D perhaps matches TRBD1 (5 bases). V was clipped by 4 bases and J by 7 bases, with 10 bases between them. Germline assignment: CDR1 KGHDR and CDR2 SFDVKD. There are 13 residues in the CDR3. The CDR3 spells CATSDLRGNEQFF. The CDR3 region has the DNA TGTGCCACCAGTGACCTTAGGGGAAATGAGCAGTTCTTC.

This clone was seen a single time. The chain couples TRBV19 to TRBJ2-2; 12 bases agree with TRBD2. CDR3 length: 17 amino acids. V shed 7 bases and J 7 bases; nucleotides not matched to a gene: 13. The germline CDR1 and CDR2 sequences are LNHDA and SQIVND (reference sequence). The CDR3 DNA follows: TGTGCCAGTACTCTAGCGGGGGGGCCTGCCTTTGGCGGGGAGCTGTTTTTT. Amino acids: CASTLAGGPAFGGELFF.

This clone was seen a single time. The chain uses TRBV5-1 and TRBJ1-3; perhaps TRBD1 as D (5 bases). CDR1 and CDR2 from the germline V gene are SGHRS and YFSETQ. The CDR3 runs to 14 residues. Trimming left V 7 bases short and J 2 bases short, with 13 bases between. CDR3 bases: TGCGCCAGCTCCTTACGGGGGGCTGGAAACACCATATATTTT. Its protein product is CASSLRGAGNTIYF.

This chain uses TRBV10-1 with TRBJ2-3; 9 nucleotides match TRBD2. Unmatched junction bases numbered 4, after V lost 0 bases and J lost 6 bases. The CDR3 runs to 15 residues. Germline V gives CDR1 WNHNN, CDR2 SYGVQD (reference sequence). The CDR3 spells CASSESAGGFDTQYF. The CDR3 region has the DNA TGCGCCAGCAGTGAGTCCGCGGGGGGGTTCGATACGCAGTATTTT.

Of note for this clone: Other nucleotide sequences in the sample specify the same CDR3. The J gene is TRBJ2-7, the V gene TRBV5-8; D gene ambiguous. The V gene's germline CDR1 is SGHTS and CDR2 YDEGEE. V lost 0 bases and J lost 2, with 3 bases in between. This CDR3 comprises 12 residues. CDR3 in DNA: TGTGCCAGCAGCTTGGCAGCCTACGAGCAGTACTTC. It yields the protein CASSLAAYEQYF.

This sequence joins TRBV11-2 and TRBJ2-1; D call uncertain. Germline V gene data show CDR1 as SGHAT and CDR2 as FQNNGV. The CDR3 length is 13 residues. V lost 5 bases, J lost 8 bases, and 13 bases lay in between. CDR3 loop: CASSRDARDEQFF. CDR3 sequence (DNA): TGTGCCAGCAGCCGCGACGCTAGAGATGAGCAGTTCTTC.

CDR3 sequence (DNA): TGCGCCAGCAGCCAAGACCGAGACACCTCTAACTATGGCTACACCTTC. Translating it yields CASSQDRDTSNYGYTF. The chain carries TRBV4-3 and TRBJ1-2; no clear D gene. With 0 bases removed from V and 0 bases from J, the gap between germline ends came to 11 bases. Germline lookup yields CDR1 LGHNA and CDR2 YSLEER. The CDR3 loop spans 16 amino acids.

The chain couples TRBV28 to TRBJ1-4; TRBD1 matches 7 bases. The CDR3 runs to 15 residues. Germline CDR1 reads MDHEN; CDR2 reads SYDVKM. After removal of 5 bases from V and 15 bases from J, the junction contained 18 bases not matched to a gene. CDR3 region: CASSADRPTGMLVFF. The CDR3 DNA reads TGTGCCAGCAGTGCAGACAGGCCGACAGGGATGTTGGTGTTTTTT.

This rearrangement joins TRBV24-1 to TRBJ2-3; TRBD2 agrees at 8 bases. The ends lost 9 bases at V and 6 bases at J; junction bases unmatched: 10. The CDR3 is 14 amino acids. Looked up from germline, CDR1 is KGHDR and CDR2 is SFDVKD. The CDR3 bases are TGTGCCACCGAACGCGGGGGGCGTCCTGATACGCAGTATTTT. Translated, it gives CATERGGRPDTQYF.

The V gene is TRBV19, the J gene TRBJ2-3; perhaps TRBD2 as D (5 bases). V was trimmed by 2 bases and J by 5 bases, leaving 11 bases between them. The CDR3 spans 14 residues. From germline, CDR1 is LNHDA and CDR2 SQIVND (reference sequence). CDR3 in DNA: TGTGCCAGTAGTATACTCTCTGAGGGAGATACGCAGTATTTT. It specifies CASSILSEGDTQYF.

The chain joins TRBV3-1 (or the pseudogene TRBV3-2) to TRBJ1-6, with 7 positions matching TRBD1. J lost 9 bases, V lost 0 bases, and 20 bases had no gene match. The CDR3 sequence is 20 residues long. Germline V CDR1 and CDR2: LGHDT, YNNKEL (reference sequence). The CDR3 nucleotides are TGTGCCAGCAGCCAAGATACAGGGGCCCGTAATGACTATAGGATTTCACCCCTCCACTTT. As protein: CASSQDTGARNDYRISPLHF.